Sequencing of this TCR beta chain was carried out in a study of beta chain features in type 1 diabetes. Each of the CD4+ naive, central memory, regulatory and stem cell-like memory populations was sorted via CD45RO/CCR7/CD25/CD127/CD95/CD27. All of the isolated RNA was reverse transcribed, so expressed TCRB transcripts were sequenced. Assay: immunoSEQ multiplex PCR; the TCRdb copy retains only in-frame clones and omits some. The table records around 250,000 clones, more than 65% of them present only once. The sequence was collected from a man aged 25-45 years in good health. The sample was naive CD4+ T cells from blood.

The CDR3 DNA follows: TGTGCCAGCAGTTCCCCATGGGTCCAGGGCACAGATACGCAGTATTTT. Translation: CASSSPWVQGTDTQYF. The V and J genes are TRBV28 and TRBJ2-3; D unresolved. This CDR3 spans 16 amino acids. Germline CDR1 reads MDHEN; CDR2 reads SYDVKM. Trimming removed 4 bases from V and 1 base from J, with 15 bases in between.